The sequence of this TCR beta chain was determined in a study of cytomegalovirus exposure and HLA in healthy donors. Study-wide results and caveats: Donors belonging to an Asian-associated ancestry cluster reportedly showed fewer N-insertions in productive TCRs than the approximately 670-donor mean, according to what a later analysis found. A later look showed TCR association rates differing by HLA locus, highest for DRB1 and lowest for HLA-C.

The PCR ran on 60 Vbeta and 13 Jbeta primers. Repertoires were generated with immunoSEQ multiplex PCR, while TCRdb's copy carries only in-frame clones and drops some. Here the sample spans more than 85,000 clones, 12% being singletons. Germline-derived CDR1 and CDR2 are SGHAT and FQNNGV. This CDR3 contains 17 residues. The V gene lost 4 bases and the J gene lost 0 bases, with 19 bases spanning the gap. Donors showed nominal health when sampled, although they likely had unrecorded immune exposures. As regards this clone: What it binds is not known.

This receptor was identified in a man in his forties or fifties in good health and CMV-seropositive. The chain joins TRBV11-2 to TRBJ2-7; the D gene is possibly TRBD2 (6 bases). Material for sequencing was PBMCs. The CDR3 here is CASSSRSGLGGSYEQYF. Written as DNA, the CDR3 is TGTGCCAGCAGCTCAAGGTCGGGACTGGGTGGCTCCTACGAGCAGTACTTC.